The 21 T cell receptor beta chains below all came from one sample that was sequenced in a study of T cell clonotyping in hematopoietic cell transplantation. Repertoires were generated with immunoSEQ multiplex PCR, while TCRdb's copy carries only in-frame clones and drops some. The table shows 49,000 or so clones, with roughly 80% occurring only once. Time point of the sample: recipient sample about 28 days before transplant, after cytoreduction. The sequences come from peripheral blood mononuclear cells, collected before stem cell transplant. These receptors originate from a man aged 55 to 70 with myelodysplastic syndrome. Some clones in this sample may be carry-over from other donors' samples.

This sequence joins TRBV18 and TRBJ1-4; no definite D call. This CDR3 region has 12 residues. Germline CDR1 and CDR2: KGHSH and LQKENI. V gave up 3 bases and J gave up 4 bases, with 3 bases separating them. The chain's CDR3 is CASSPNNEKLFF. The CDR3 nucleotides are TGTGCCAGCTCACCTAATAATGAAAAACTGTTTTTT. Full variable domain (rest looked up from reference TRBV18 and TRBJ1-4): NAGVMQNPRHLVRRRGQEARLRCSPMKGHSHVYWYRQLPEEGLKFMVYLQKENIIDESGMPKERFSAEFPKEGPSILRIQQVVRGDSAAYFCASSPNNEKLFFGSGTQLSVL.

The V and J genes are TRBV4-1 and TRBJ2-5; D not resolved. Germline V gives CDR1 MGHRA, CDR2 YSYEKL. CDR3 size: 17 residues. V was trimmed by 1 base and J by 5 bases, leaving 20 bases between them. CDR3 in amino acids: CASSQGLTGAVGETQYF. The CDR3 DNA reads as TGCGCCAGCAGCCAAGGCTTAACGGGCGCGGTTGGGGAGACCCAGTACTTC.

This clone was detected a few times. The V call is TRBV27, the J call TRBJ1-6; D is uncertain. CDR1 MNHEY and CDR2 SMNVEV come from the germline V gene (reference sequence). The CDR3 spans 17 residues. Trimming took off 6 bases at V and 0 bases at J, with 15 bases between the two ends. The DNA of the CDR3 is TGTGCCAGCAGACGAATCGTGGGGAGCTCCTATAATTCACCCCTCCACTTT. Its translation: CASRRIVGSSYNSPLHF.

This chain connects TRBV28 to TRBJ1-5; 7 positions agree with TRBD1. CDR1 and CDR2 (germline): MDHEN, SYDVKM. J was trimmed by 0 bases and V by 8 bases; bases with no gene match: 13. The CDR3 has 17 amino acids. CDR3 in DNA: TGTGCCAGCGCGCGGATGGGACAGACTTATAGCAATCAGCCCCAGCATTTT. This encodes CASARMGQTYSNQPQHF.

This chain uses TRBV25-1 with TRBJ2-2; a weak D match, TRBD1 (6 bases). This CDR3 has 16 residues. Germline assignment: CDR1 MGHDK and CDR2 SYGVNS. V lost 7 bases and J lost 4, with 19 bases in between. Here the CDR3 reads CASNAPGVVGTGELFF. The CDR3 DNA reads TGTGCCAGCAACGCACCAGGGGTAGTCGGCACCGGGGAGCTGTTTTTT.

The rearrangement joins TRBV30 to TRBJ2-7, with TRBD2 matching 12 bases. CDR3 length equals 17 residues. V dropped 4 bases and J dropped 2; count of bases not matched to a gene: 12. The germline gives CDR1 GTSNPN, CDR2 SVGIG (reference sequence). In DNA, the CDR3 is TGTGCCTGGACTAAGGGTTTGACTAGCGGGAGCCCCTACGAGCAGTACTTC. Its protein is CAWTKGLTSGSPYEQYF.

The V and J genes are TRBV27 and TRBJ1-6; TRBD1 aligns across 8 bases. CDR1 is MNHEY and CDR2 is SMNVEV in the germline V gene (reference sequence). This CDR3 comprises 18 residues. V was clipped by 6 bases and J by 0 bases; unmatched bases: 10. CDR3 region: CASSQGAPTSSYNSPLHF. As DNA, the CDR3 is TGTGCCAGCAGCCAGGGGGCACCTACGAGCTCCTATAATTCACCCCTCCACTTT.

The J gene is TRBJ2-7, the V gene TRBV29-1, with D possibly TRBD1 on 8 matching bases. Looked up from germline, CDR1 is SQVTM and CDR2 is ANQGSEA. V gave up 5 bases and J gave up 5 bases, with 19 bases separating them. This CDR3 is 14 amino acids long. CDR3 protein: CSVIDWTGTNEQYF. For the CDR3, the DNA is TGCAGCGTTATCGATTGGACAGGGACTAACGAGCAGTACTTC.

The CDR3 loop is CASSLQGTGTEAFF. The CDR3 bases are TGTGCCAGTAGTTTACAGGGGACGGGCACTGAAGCTTTCTTT. V is TRBV19 and J is TRBJ1-1; 7 positions match TRBD1. This CDR3 region has 14 residues. Trimming took 5 bases from V and 4 from J; bases not matched to a gene: 7. CDR1 and CDR2 from the germline V gene are LNHDA and SQIVND (reference sequence).

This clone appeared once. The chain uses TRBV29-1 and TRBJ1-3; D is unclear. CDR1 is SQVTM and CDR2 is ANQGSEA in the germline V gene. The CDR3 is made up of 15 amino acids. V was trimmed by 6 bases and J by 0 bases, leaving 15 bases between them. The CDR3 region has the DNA TGCAGCGTGGCGCTGACTGCAAGCTCTGGAAACACCATATATTTT. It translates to CSVALTASSGNTIYF.

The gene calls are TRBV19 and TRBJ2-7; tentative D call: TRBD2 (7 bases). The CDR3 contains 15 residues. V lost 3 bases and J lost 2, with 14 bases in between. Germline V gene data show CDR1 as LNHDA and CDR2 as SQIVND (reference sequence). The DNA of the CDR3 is TGTGCCAGTAGTATCGCCAGCGGGGACACCTACGAGCAGTACTTC. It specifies CASSIASGDTYEQYF.

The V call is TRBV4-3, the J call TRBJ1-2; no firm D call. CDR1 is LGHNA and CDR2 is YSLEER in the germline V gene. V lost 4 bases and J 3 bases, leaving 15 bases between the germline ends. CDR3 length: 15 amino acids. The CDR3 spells CASSRSAGSDYGYTF. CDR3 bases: TGCGCCAGCAGCCGATCAGCAGGAAGTGACTATGGCTACACCTTC.

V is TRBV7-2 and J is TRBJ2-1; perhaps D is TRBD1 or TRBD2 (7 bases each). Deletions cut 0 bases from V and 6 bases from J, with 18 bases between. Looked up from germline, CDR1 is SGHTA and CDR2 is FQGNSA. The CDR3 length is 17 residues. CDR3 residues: CASSLAGGQGGINEQFF. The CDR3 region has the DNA TGTGCCAGCAGCTTAGCGGGTGGGCAGGGGGGGATCAATGAGCAGTTCTTC.

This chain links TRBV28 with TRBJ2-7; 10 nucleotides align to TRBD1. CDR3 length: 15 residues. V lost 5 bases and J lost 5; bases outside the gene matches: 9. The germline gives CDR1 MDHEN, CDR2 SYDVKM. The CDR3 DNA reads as TGTGCCAGCAGTATGACAGGGGGCGCCTACCACGAGCAGTACTTC. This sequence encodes CASSMTGGAYHEQYF. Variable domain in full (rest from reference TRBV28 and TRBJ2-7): DVKVTQSSRYLVKRTGEKVFLECVQDMDHENMFWYRQDPGLGLRLIYFSYDVKMKEKGDIPEGYSVSREKKERFSLILESASTNQTSMYLCASSMTGGAYHEQYFGPGTRLTVT.

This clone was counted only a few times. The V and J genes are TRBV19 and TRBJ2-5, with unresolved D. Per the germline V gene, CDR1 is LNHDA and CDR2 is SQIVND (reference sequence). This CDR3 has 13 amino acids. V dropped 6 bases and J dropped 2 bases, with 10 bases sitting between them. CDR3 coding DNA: TGTGCCAGTAGCTCAGGACGGCAAGAGACCCAGTACTTC. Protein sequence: CASSSGRQETQYF.

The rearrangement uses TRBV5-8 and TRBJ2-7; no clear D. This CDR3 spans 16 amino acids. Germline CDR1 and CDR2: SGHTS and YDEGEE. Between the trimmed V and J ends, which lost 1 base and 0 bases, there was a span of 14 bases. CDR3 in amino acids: CASSLKWVAPSYEQYF. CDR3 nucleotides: TGTGCCAGCAGCTTGAAGTGGGTGGCACCCTCCTACGAGCAGTACTTC.

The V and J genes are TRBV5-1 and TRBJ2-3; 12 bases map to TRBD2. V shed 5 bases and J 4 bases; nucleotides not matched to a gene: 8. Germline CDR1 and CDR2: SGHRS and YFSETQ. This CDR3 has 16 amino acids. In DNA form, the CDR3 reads TGCGCCAGCAGTCAGGGACTAGCGGGTGGGGCAGATACGCAGTATTTT. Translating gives CASSQGLAGGADTQYF.

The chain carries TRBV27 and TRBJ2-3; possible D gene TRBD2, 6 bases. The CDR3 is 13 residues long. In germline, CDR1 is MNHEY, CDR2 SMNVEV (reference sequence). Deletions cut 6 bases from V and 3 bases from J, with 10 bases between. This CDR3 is CASRKGGTDTQYF. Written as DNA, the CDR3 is TGTGCCAGCAGAAAGGGAGGAACAGATACGCAGTATTTT.

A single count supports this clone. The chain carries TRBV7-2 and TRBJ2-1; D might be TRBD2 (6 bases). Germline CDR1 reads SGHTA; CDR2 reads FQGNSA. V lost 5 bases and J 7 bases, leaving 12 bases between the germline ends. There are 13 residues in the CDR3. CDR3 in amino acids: CASSLGGLNEQFF. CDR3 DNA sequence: TGTGCCAGCAGCCTCGGGGGTCTTAATGAGCAGTTCTTC. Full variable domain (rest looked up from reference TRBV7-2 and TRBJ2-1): GAGVSQSPSNKVTEKGKDVELRCDPISGHTALYWYRQSLGQGLEFLIYFQGNSAPDKSGLPSDRFSAERTGGSVSTLTIQRTQQEDSAVYLCASSLGGLNEQFFGPGTRLTVL.

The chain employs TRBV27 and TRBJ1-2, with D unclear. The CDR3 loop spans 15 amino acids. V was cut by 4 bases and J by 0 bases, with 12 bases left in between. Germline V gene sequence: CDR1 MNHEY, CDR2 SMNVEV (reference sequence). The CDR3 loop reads CASSSPQIPNYGYTF. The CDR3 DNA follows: TGTGCCAGCAGTTCTCCACAGATCCCTAACTATGGCTACACCTTC.

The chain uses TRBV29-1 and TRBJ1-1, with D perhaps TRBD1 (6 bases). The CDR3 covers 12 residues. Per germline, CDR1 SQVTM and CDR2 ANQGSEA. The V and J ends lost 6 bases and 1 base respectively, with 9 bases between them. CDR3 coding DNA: TGCAGCGTGACACAGGGGAACACTGAAGCTTTCTTT. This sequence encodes CSVTQGNTEAFF.